This T cell receptor beta chain was identified during a study of blood T cell repertoires in COVID-19. As for the study in general: Acute and convalescent COVID-19 samples came from the United States, Italy and Spain.

V was pared by 5 bases and J by 8 bases, with 16 bases between. The V gene's germline CDR1 is SGHTA and CDR2 FQGNSA. CDR3 length: 14 residues. In its sample, this clone was seen once. Libraries were prepared by immunoSEQ multiplex PCR; TCRdb keeps only in-frame clonotypes and omits some of them. The sample comprises about 74,000 clones, roughly nine tenths of which are singletons, and roughly a tenth rests with the top ten. Sequences were obtained from peripheral blood. This receptor was obtained from a human donor in a cohort sampled during active COVID-19. The V call is TRBV7-2, the J call TRBJ2-1; possibly TRBD2 for D (6 bases). DNA of the CDR3: TGTGCCAGCAGCCCTGGGACTTCCTCCGATGAGCAGTTCTTC. Protein: CASSPGTSSDEQFF.